This T cell receptor beta chain originates from a study of shared clonotypes between healthy human individuals. Turning to this clone: Antigen unknown.

Whole-study results and caveats: Memory subsets generally showed smaller estimated richness than naive subsets did. What limited the represented genetic and exposure-history diversity was the small number of donors. Some naive CD4 clonotypes, roughly 4.5%, turned up in common across a handful of donors.

The V and J ends lost 3 bases and 0 bases respectively, with 10 bases between them. There are 16 residues in the CDR3. The germline V gene has CDR1 SGHRS and CDR2 YFSETQ. Assay used: immunoSEQ multiplex PCR; TCRdb lists only in-frame clones, some missing. The table lists 1.5 million to 2.5 million clones, roughly 95% of them singletons. Terminally differentiated effector memory CD45RA+ cells were left out of the naive CD8 fraction, which was CD45RO-negative and positively selected for CCR7. Sequenced input: naive CD8+ T cells sorted from blood. The sequence was collected from a young man in good health. This sequence joins TRBV5-1 and TRBJ1-6, with a possible D match to TRBD1 (6 bases). In DNA, the CDR3 is TGCGCCAGCAGCTACAGGGCCCTCTCCTATAATTCACCCCTCCACTTT. It is translated as CASSYRALSYNSPLHF.